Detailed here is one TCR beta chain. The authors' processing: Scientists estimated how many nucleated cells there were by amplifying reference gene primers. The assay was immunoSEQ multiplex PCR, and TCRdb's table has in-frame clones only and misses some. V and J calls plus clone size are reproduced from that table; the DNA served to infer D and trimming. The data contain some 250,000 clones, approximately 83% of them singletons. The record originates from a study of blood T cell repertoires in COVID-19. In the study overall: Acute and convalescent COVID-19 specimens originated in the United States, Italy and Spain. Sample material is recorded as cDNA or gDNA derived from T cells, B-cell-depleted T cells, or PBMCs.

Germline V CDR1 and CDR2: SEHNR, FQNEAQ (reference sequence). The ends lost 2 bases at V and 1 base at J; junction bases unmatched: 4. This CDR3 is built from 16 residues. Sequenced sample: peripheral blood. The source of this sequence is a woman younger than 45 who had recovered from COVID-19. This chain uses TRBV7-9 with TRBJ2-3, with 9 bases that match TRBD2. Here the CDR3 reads CASSLLAGSGTDTQYF. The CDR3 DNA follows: TGTGCCAGCAGCTTACTAGCGGGGTCGGGCACAGATACGCAGTATTTT.